This TCR delta chain was observed in a study of γδ T cells in repeated Plasmodium falciparum infection. Study in general: Four controlled malaria infections with P. falciparum NF54 spanned 644 days. Samples were taken at baseline, before some infections, and 21 days after each. Malian samples came from no-transmission periods or across acute febrile malaria episodes. Study-wide findings and caveats: One small rural Malian village, predominantly a single ethnic group, supplied the cohort.

The ends lost 0 bases at V and 0 bases at J; junction bases unmatched: 31. Per germline, CDR1 TSWWSYY and CDR2 QGS. The CDR3 sequence is 26 residues long. Gammadelta T cells were flow-sorted from PBMC into Vgamma9/Vdelta2+ and Vdelta2-negative populations for bulk analysis. Remarks on this clone: Its matching antigen is unknown. This likely stems from a read error, as it lies one base from a far larger clone. At the DNA level, this CDR3 is encoded by other sequences in the same sample as well.

TCRdb re-called clones from the multiplex PCR reads using CATT. The sample holds under 65,000 delta-chain clones; over 1.5% are singletons and the top ten take over 14%. The V call is TRDV1, the J call TRDJ1; TRDD3 matches 10 bases. This TCR derives from a pool of human donors (malaria-infected and uninfected, not separated). What was sequenced was gamma-delta T cells from blood. The CDR3 sequence is CALGELGVKGFSTGGFSHLYTDKLIF. CDR3 nucleotide sequence: TGTGCTCTTGGGGAACTAGGAGTCAAAGGCTTTTCGACTGGGGGATTCTCACACCTTTACACCGATAAACTCATCTTT.